Listed below are T cell receptor beta chains from one sample, sequenced in a study of beta chain features in type 1 diabetes. Libraries were prepared by immunoSEQ multiplex PCR; TCRdb keeps only in-frame clonotypes and omits some of them. The sample carries about 340,000 clones, 7% to 10% recorded once. The specimen was central memory CD4+ T cells from blood. These receptors were obtained from a man under 40 with type 1 diabetes. Each CDR3 is given with its conserved first and last residue. D genes are given only for firm matches. Some rows have no size entry. The others give once, few or many, or a class for an expanded clone.

j_call	d_call	v_call	clone_size	cdr3_aa	cdr3_nt
TRBJ1-4	NA	TRBV5-4	NA	CASSLEPGKVEKLFF	TGTGCCAGCAGCTTGGAGCCGGGAAAGGTGGAAAAACTGTTTTTT
TRBJ2-3	NA	TRBV4-3	NA	CASSHTAGLRPDTQYF	TGCGCCAGCAGCCACACCGCAGGGCTACGCCCAGATACGCAGTATTTT
TRBJ1-1	TRBD1	TRBV2	few	CASSPGQGVSEAFF	TGTGCCAGCAGTCCCGGACAGGGGGTGTCTGAAGCTTTCTTT
TRBJ1-1	NA	TRBV5-1	NA	CASSLGGEGAEAFF	TGCGCCAGCAGCTTGGGCGGGGAAGGAGCTGAAGCTTTCTTT
TRBJ2-5	NA	TRBV11-3	NA	CASSRARWETQYF	TGTGCCAGCAGTCGAGCGAGGTGGGAGACCCAGTACTTC
TRBJ2-5	NA	TRBV6-5	NA	CASSRTEGMETQYF	TGTGCCAGCAGTCGGACAGAGGGGATGGAGACCCAGTACTTC
TRBJ1-5	NA	TRBV28	NA	CASSPGGAGSNQPQHF	TGTGCCAGCAGCCCGGGGGGGGCGGGTAGCAATCAGCCCCAGCATTTT
TRBJ2-5	TRBD1	TRBV6-5	NA	CASSRDRGQETQYF	TGTGCCAGCAGCCGGGACAGGGGCCAAGAGACCCAGTACTTC
TRBJ1-6	TRBD1	TRBV16	few	CASSQLGTVNNSPLHF	TGTGCCAGCAGCCAACTAGGGACAGTAAATAATTCACCCCTCCACTTT
TRBJ1-2	TRBD1	TRBV7-2	NA	CASSRLGQGDGGYTF	TGTGCCAGCAGCCGCCTGGGTCAGGGGGACGGTGGCTACACCTTC
TRBJ2-7	NA	TRBV4-3	NA	CASSQDGGGGPRYEQYF	TGCGCCAGCAGCCAAGATGGGGGCGGGGGCCCTCGGTACGAGCAGTACTTC
TRBJ2-3	TRBD2	TRBV4-3	many	CASSRRGSGGAGTDTQYF	TGCGCCAGCAGCCGAAGGGGTAGCGGGGGGGCCGGTACAGATACGCAGTATTTT